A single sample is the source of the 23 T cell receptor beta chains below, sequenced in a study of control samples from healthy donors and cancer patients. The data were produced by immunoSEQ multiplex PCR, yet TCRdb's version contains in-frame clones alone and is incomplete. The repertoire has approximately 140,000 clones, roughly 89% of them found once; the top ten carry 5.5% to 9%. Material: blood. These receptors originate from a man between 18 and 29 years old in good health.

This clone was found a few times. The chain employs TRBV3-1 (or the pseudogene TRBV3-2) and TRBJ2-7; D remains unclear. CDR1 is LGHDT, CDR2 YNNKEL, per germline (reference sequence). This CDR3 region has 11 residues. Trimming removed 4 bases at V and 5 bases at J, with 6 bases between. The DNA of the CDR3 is TGTGCCAGCAGCCGAAACGACGAGCAGTACTTC. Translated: CASSRNDEQYF.

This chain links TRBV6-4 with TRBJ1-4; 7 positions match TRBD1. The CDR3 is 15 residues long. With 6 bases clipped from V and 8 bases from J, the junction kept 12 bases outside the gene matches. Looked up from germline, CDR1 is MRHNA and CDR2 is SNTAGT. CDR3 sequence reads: CASRTGEGGEEKLFF. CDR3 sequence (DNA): TGTGCCAGCAGAACAGGGGAAGGAGGGGAAGAAAAACTGTTTTTT.

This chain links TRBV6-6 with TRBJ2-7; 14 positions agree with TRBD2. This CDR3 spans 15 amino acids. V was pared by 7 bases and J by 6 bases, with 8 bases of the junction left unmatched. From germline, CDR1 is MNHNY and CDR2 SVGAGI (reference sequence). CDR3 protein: CASKTSGGAQGEQYF. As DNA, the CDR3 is TGTGCCAGCAAGACTAGCGGGGGGGCGCAAGGCGAGCAGTACTTC.

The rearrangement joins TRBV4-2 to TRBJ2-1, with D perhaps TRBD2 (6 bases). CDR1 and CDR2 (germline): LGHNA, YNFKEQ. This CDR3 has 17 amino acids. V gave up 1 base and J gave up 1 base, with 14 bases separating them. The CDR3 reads CASSQVVGGISYNEQFF. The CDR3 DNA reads TGTGCCAGCAGCCAAGTGGTGGGGGGTATATCCTACAATGAGCAGTTCTTC.

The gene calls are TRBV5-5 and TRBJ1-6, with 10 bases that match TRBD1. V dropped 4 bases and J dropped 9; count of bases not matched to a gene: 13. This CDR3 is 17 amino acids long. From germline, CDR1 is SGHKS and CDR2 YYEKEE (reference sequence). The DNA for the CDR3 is TGTGCCAGCAGCGTAGGAGCCTCGGGACAGGGGAGTTCACCCCTCCACTTT. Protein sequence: CASSVGASGQGSSPLHF.

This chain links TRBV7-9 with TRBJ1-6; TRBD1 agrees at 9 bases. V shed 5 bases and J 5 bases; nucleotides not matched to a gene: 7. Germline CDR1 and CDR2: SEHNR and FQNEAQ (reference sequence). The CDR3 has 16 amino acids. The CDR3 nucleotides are TGTGCCAGCAGCCCGGACAGGGGAGACCATAATTCACCCCTCCACTTT. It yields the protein CASSPDRGDHNSPLHF.

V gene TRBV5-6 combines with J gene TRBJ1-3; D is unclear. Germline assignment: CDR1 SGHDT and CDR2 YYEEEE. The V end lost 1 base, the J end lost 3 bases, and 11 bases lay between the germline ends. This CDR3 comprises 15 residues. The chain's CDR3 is CASSLKARFGNTIYF. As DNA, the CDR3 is TGTGCCAGCAGCTTGAAGGCGAGGTTTGGAAACACCATATATTTT.

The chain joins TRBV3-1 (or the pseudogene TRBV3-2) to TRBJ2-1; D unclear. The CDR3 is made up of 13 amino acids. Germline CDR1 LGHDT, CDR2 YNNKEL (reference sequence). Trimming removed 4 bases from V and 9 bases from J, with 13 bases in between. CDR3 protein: CASSRLLKGEQFF. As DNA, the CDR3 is TGTGCCAGCAGCCGCCTCCTCAAGGGTGAGCAGTTCTTC.

The CDR3 region has the DNA TGCAGTGCAGAACGAGAATACGAGCAGTACTTC. Its protein product is CSAEREYEQYF. V is TRBV20-1 and J is TRBJ2-7; the D is unclear. V lost 6 bases to trimming and J lost 4 bases, with 10 bases between them. This CDR3 region has 11 residues. Germline V gene data show CDR1 as DFQATT and CDR2 as SNEGSKA (reference sequence).

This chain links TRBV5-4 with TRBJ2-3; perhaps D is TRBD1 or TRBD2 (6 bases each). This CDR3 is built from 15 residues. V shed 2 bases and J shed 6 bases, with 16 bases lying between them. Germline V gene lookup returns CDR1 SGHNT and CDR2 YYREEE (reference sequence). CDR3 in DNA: TGTGCCAGCAGCTTTAGAGGCCAGGGGAGGGATACGCAGTATTTT. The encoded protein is CASSFRGQGRDTQYF.

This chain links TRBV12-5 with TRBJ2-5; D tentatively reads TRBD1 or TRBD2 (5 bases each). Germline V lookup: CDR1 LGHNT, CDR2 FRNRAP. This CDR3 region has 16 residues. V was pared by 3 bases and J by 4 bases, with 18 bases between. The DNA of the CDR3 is TGTGCTAGTGGTTTCCCTGGGGCCACTAGGGGAGAGACCCAGTACTTC. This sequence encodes CASGFPGATRGETQYF.

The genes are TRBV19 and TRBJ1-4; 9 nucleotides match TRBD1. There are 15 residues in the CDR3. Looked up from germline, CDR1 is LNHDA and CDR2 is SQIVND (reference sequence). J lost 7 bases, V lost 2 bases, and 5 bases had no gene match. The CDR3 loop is CASSISGQGREKLFF. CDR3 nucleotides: TGTGCCAGTAGTATATCGGGACAGGGACGTGAAAAACTGTTTTTT.

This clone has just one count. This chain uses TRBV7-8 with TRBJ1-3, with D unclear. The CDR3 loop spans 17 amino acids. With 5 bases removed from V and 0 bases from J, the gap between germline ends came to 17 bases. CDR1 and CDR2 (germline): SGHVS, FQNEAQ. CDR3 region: CASSPAPGKSSGNTIYF. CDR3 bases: TGTGCCAGCAGCCCCGCCCCAGGAAAAAGCTCTGGAAACACCATATATTTT.

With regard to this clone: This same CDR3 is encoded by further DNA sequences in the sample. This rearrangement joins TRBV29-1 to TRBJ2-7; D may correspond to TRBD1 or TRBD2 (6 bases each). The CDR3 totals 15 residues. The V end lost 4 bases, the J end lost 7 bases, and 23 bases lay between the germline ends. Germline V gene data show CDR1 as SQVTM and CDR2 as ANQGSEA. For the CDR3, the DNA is TGCAGCGTTGGGGGCGGAGGGGGGCGTAATGTGGAGCAGTACTTC. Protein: CSVGGGGGRNVEQYF.

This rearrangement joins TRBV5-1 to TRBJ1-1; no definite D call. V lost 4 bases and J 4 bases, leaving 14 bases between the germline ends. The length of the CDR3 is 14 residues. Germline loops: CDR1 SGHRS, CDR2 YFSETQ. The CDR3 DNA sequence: TGCGCCAGCAGCGCGGAACCGAGTGCCACTGAAGCTTTCTTT. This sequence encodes CASSAEPSATEAFF.

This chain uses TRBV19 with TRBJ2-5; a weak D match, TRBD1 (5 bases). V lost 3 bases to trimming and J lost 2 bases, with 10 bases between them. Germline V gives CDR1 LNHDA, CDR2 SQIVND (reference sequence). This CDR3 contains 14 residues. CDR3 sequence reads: CASSIRATQETQYF. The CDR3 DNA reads TGTGCCAGTAGTATCAGGGCGACACAAGAGACCCAGTACTTC.

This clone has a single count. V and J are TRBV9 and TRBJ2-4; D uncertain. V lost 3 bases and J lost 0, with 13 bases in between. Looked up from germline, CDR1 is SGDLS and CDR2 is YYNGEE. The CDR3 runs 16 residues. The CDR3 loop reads CASSATESLAKNIQYF. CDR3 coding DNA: TGTGCCAGCAGCGCGACCGAATCACTAGCCAAAAACATTCAGTACTTC.

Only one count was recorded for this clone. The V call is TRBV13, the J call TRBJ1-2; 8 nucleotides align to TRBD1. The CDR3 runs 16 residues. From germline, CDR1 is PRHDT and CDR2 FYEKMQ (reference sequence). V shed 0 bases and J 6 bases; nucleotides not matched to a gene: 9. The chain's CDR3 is CASSLGTGELVNGYTF. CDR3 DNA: TGTGCCAGCAGCTTAGGGACAGGGGAGTTAGTGAATGGCTACACCTTC.

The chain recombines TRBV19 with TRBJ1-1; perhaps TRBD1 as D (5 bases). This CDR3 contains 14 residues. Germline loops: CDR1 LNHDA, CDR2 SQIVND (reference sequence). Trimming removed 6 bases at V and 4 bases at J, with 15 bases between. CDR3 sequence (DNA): TGTGCCAGTAGCAGGAGGCAGGGCTCCACTGAAGCTTTCTTT. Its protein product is CASSRRQGSTEAFF.

The CDR3 loop reads CASSPYPRDSSSYEQYF. CDR3 sequence (DNA): TGTGCCAGCAGCCCCTACCCCCGGGACTCAAGCTCCTACGAGCAGTACTTC. The genes are TRBV11-2 and TRBJ2-7; a possible D gene is TRBD2 (6 bases). Trimming cost V 5 bases and J 0 bases, with 20 bases left between them. CDR3 size: 17 residues. Germline V CDR1 and CDR2: SGHAT, FQNNGV. Full variable domain (rest looked up from reference TRBV11-2 and TRBJ2-7): EAGVAQSPRYKIIEKRQSVAFWCNPISGHATLYWYQQILGQGPKLLIQFQNNGVVDDSQLPKDRFSAERLKGVDSTLKIQPAKLEDSAVYLCASSPYPRDSSSYEQYFGPGTRLTVT.

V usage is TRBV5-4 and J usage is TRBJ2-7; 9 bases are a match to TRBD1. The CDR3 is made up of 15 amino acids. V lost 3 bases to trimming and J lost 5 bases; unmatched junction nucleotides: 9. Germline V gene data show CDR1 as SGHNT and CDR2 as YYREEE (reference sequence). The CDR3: CASSSAWTGVDEQYF. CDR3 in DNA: TGTGCCAGCAGCTCGGCCTGGACAGGGGTCGACGAGCAGTACTTC.

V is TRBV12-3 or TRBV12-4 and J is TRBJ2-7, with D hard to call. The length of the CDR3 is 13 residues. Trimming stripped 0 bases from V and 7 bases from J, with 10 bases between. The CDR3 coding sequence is TGTGCCAGCAGTTTAGCGAACGCTTTGGAGCAGTACTTC. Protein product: CASSLANALEQYF.

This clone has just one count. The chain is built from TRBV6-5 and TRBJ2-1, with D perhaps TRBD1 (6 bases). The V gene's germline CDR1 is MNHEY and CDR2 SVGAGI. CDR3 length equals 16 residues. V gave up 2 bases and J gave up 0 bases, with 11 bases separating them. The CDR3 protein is CASSYDRMSSYNEQFF. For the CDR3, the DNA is TGTGCCAGCAGTTACGACAGGATGAGCTCCTACAATGAGCAGTTCTTC.